This section outlines one TCR beta chain sequence together with its context. Antigen unknown. The data are from a study of T cells in Graves' hyperthyroidism and ophthalmopathy. Study in general: The initial diagnosis was the point when peripheral blood was collected, ahead of any treatment.

Amplification targeted TCR beta CDR3 regions from RNA transcripts. Carried out on the TCR CDR3, a first-round RT-PCR used the HTBI primer set. TCRdb used MiXCR to reprocess the multiplex PCR reads, holding one entry per CDR3 protein. The table shows 350,000 to 400,000 distinct CDR3 sequences, with 15% occurring only once. The germline CDR1 and CDR2 sequences are SGDLS and YYNGEE. The CDR3 length is 16 residues. The V end was cut by 0 bases, the J end by 0 bases, with 9 bases between. When ophthalmopathy did not progress within 18 months, Graves' hyperthyroidism was considered stable. PBMCs were derived from about 10 ml fresh peripheral blood. Study-level points and caveats: It was a median around 6 months before onset that the model predicted ophthalmopathy.

The TCR originated in a woman between 25 and 40 years old with Graves' hyperthyroidism. The chain couples TRBV9 to TRBJ2-2; D ambiguous. The sequenced sample was blood. CDR3 coding DNA: TGTGCCAGCAGCGTAGGGGGAACGGCGAACACCGGGGAGCTGTTTTTT. Protein sequence: CASSVGGTANTGELFF.